The 19 T cell receptor beta chains presented below share a single source sample, sequenced in a study of blood T cell repertoires in COVID-19. The protocol was immunoSEQ multiplex PCR, while the TCRdb copy is restricted to in-frame clones and leaves out a portion. Among 250,000 or so clones, 89% were seen once, and the ten largest hold around 4.6%. The material sequenced was peripheral blood. The receptors originated from a middle-aged woman who had recovered from COVID-19.

This clone was seen a handful of times. The J gene is TRBJ2-2, the V gene TRBV7-9; 7 bases agree with TRBD1. The CDR3 is made up of 15 amino acids. V was pared by 3 bases and J by 3 bases, with 4 bases of the junction left unmatched. Germline CDR1 reads SEHNR; CDR2 reads FQNEAQ (reference sequence). This CDR3 reads CASSFDRVDTGELFF. The CDR3 DNA is TGTGCCAGCAGCTTCGACAGGGTGGACACCGGGGAGCTGTTTTTT.

V is TRBV28 and J is TRBJ1-5; possible D gene TRBD1, 5 bases. The CDR3 length is 15 residues. V was cut by 3 bases and J by 6 bases, with 15 bases left in between. CDR1 is MDHEN, CDR2 SYDVKM, per germline. Here the CDR3 DNA reads TGTGCCAGCAGTTTCGGCCAGGGTGTGAGTCAGCCCCAGCATTTT. It translates to CASSFGQGVSQPQHF.

This rearrangement joins TRBV30 to TRBJ2-2, with 9 positions matching TRBD2. V gave up 2 bases and J gave up 6 bases; unmatched junction bases: 7. The CDR3 runs 15 residues. CDR1 and CDR2 (germline): GTSNPN, SVGIG (reference sequence). CDR3 amino acids: CAWSPGGRVSGELFF. The CDR3 nucleotides are TGTGCCTGGAGTCCCGGCGGGAGGGTTTCCGGGGAGCTGTTTTTT.

The genes are TRBV5-5 and TRBJ2-1; no clear D gene. CDR1 and CDR2 (germline): SGHKS, YYEKEE (reference sequence). With 4 bases removed from V and 6 bases from J, the gap between germline ends came to 11 bases. This CDR3 has 13 residues. The CDR3: CASSTAPGNEQFF. In nucleotides, the CDR3 is TGTGCCAGCAGCACCGCCCCAGGCAATGAGCAGTTCTTC.

The rearrangement uses TRBV16 and TRBJ1-4, with 7 bases identical to TRBD1. The ends lost 2 bases at V and 8 bases at J; junction bases unmatched: 5. Germline CDR1 KGHSY, CDR2 FQNENV. This CDR3 region has 14 residues. CDR3 nucleotide sequence: TGTGCCAGCAGCCAAGAAGGGGGCCGAGAAAAACTGTTTTTT. This encodes CASSQEGGREKLFF.

The gene calls are TRBV18 and TRBJ2-5; 7 bases are shared with TRBD2. CDR3 length equals 16 residues. The junction had 11 bases not matched to a gene; V was cut back by 6 bases and J by 1 base. Germline V gene lookup returns CDR1 KGHSH and CDR2 LQKENI. The CDR3 is CASSPIGGGIQETQYF. The CDR3, as DNA: TGTGCCAGCTCCCCCATCGGGGGAGGGATCCAAGAGACCCAGTACTTC.

CDR3 in amino acids: CASSGQGLGEPQHF. Here the CDR3 DNA reads TGTGCCAGCAGTGGACAGGGGCTCGGGGAGCCCCAGCATTTT. J is TRBJ1-5 and V is TRBV2; 8 bases agree with TRBD1. This CDR3 contains 14 residues. Germline CDR1 reads SNHLY; CDR2 reads FYNNEI. The V segment lost 4 bases and the J segment 8 bases; nucleotides outside the gene matches: 7. Full variable domain (remainder filled in from reference TRBV2 and TRBJ1-5): EPEVTQTPSHQVTQMGQEVILRCVPISNHLYFYWYRQILGQKVEFLVSFYNNEISEKSEIFDDQFSVERPDGSNFTLKIRSTKLEDSAMYFCASSGQGLGEPQHFGDGTRLSIL.

V gene TRBV28 combines with J gene TRBJ2-2, with TRBD1 matching over 9 bases. V lost 10 bases and J lost 5; bases outside the gene matches: 17. The CDR3 sequence is 17 residues long. Looked up from germline, CDR1 is MDHEN and CDR2 is SYDVKM. Here the CDR3 reads CAIHQPTGTGITGELFF. The CDR3 DNA follows: TGTGCCATACACCAACCCACCGGGACAGGGATTACCGGGGAGCTGTTTTTT.

The chain couples TRBV5-4 to TRBJ2-2; D is possibly TRBD1 (6 bases). V was pared by 1 base and J by 0 bases, with 7 bases between. Looked up from germline, CDR1 is SGHNT and CDR2 is YYREEE (reference sequence). This CDR3 spans 15 amino acids. Here the CDR3 DNA reads TGTGCCAGCAGCTTGTCAGGGGCGAACACCGGGGAGCTGTTTTTT. Amino acid sequence: CASSLSGANTGELFF.

The chain couples TRBV9 to TRBJ2-3; possibly TRBD1 for D (6 bases). The V and J ends lost 4 bases and 7 bases respectively, with 13 bases between them. The CDR3 is 13 residues long. Germline CDR1 and CDR2: SGDLS and YYNGEE. CDR3 coding DNA: TGTGCCAGCAGCCCTCTTCAGGGGTATACGCAGTATTTT. The encoded protein is CASSPLQGYTQYF.

Turning to this clone: Its ends do not fully match the called genes, so a read error is possible. CDR3 in amino acids: CAISGVTGFSNILTF. The CDR3 bases are TGTGCCATCAGTGGGGTGACAGGATTTAGCAACATCCTGACTTTC. The V call is TRBV10-3, the J call TRBJ2-6, with D perhaps TRBD1 (6 bases). Germline V lookup: CDR1 ENHRY, CDR2 SYGVKD. The length of the CDR3 is 15 residues.

The chain combines TRBV5-4 with TRBJ2-7; D possibly corresponds to TRBD1 (6 bases). The CDR3 is 13 amino acids. Germline CDR1 SGHNT, CDR2 YYREEE (reference sequence). Trimming pared 1 base from V and 5 bases from J, leaving 10 bases between. The CDR3 reads CASSLTGIHEQYF. CDR3 bases: TGTGCCAGCAGCTTGACAGGGATCCACGAGCAGTACTTC.

This clone showed up just a few times. The chain combines TRBV10-3 with TRBJ2-7; 12 bases agree with TRBD2. After removal of 10 bases from V and 5 bases from J, the junction contained 6 bases not matched to a gene. The length of the CDR3 is 13 residues. Germline assignment: CDR1 ENHRY and CDR2 SYGVKD. The CDR3 DNA sequence: TGTGCCACGAGTCTAGCGGGAGGGAACGAGCAGTACGTC. Its protein product is CATSLAGGNEQYV.

There are a few counts of this clone. This chain links TRBV5-4 with TRBJ2-6; 10 bases are a match to TRBD2. The CDR3 runs 18 residues. Per the germline V gene, CDR1 is SGHNT and CDR2 is YYREEE (reference sequence). With 4 bases clipped from V and 0 bases from J, the junction kept 7 bases outside the gene matches. DNA for the CDR3: TGTGCCAGCAGCCCCCAGCGGGGGGGATTCTCTGGGGCCAACGTCCTGACTTTC. As protein: CASSPQRGGFSGANVLTF.

The chain joins TRBV25-1 to TRBJ1-6; possibly TRBD1 for D (5 bases). This CDR3 has 13 residues. V lost 6 bases, J lost 7 bases, and 10 bases lay in between. Germline CDR1 and CDR2: MGHDK and SYGVNS. CDR3 loop: CASSRQMNSPLHF. For the CDR3, the DNA is TGTGCCAGCAGCCGACAGATGAATTCACCCCTCCACTTT.

The chain uses TRBV6-2 or TRBV6-3 and TRBJ2-2; D gene unclear. Germline V gives CDR1 MNHEY, CDR2 SVGEGT. V was clipped by 4 bases and J by 0 bases, with 6 bases between them. The CDR3 is made up of 14 amino acids. The chain's CDR3 is CASSFLANTGELFF. In DNA, the CDR3 is TGTGCCAGCAGTTTTTTAGCGAACACCGGGGAGCTGTTTTTT.

The chain couples TRBV27 to TRBJ2-3; D possibly corresponds to TRBD1 (6 bases). V was shortened by 2 bases and J by 0 bases, with 9 bases between the two germline ends. The CDR3 has 15 residues. Germline V gives CDR1 MNHEY, CDR2 SMNVEV (reference sequence). The DNA for the CDR3 is TGTGCCAGCAGTTTAGGGGGCAGCAGCACAGATACGCAGTATTTT. Translating gives CASSLGGSSTDTQYF.

The chain's CDR3 is CASSASGGVGEQYF. For the CDR3, the DNA is TGTGCCAGCAGCGCTTCAGGGGGCGTGGGCGAGCAGTACTTC. The chain carries TRBV9 and TRBJ2-7, with TRBD1 matching over 8 bases. CDR1 and CDR2 from the germline V gene are SGDLS and YYNGEE. This CDR3 is built from 14 residues. V was pared by 3 bases and J by 6 bases, with 8 bases of the junction left unmatched.

The J gene is TRBJ2-3, the V gene TRBV10-3; 7 bases match TRBD1. The J segment lost 2 bases and the V segment lost 9 bases, leaving 5 bases of the junction unmatched. The CDR3 has 13 residues. Germline assignment: CDR1 ENHRY and CDR2 SYGVKD. The CDR3 DNA sequence: TGTGCCATACAGGGGTTGAACACAGATACGCAGTATTTT. It is translated as CAIQGLNTDTQYF.